This record concerns one T cell receptor (beta chain) sequence. The antigen remains undetermined. V was pared by 6 bases and J by 7 bases, with 15 bases between. The CDR3 has 14 residues. Germline V gives CDR1 SEHNR, CDR2 FQNEAQ (reference sequence). This entry is derived from a study of shared clonotypes between healthy human individuals. General study results and limits: Naive subsets generally had larger estimated richness than memory subsets.

Profiled with immunoSEQ multiplex PCR; TCRdb holds only in-frame clones, not every one. Among nearly 1 million clones listed, less than 85% were seen once. The sequence came from a man aged 18 to 30 in good health. Material: memory CD4+ T cells sorted from blood. Subset described: CD45RA-negative fraction. The chain is built from TRBV7-9 and TRBJ2-2; a weak D match, TRBD1 (5 bases). Here the CDR3 DNA reads TGTGCCAGCAGGGCATTAGGGGAAATCGGGGAGCTGTTTTTT. It translates to CASRALGEIGELFF.